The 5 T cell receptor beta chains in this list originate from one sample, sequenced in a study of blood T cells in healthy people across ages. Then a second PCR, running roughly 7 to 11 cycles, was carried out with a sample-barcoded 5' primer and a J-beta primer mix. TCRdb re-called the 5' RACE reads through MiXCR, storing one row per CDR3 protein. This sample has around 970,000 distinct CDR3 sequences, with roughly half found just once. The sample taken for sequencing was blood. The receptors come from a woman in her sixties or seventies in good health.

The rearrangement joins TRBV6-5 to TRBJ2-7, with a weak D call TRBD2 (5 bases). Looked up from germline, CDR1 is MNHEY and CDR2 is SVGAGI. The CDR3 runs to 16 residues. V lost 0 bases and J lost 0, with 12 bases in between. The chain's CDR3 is CASSYSSGIRSYEQYF. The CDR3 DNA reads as TGTGCCAGCAGTTACTCATCCGGGATCCGCTCCTACGAGCAGTACTTC.

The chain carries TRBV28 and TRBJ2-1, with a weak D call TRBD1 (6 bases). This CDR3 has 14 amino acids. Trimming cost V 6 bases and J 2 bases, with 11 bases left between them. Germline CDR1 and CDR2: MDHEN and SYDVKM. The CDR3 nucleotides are TGTGCCAGCAGGGGGGCAGGGGCCTACAATGAGCAGTTCTTC. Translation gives CASRGAGAYNEQFF.

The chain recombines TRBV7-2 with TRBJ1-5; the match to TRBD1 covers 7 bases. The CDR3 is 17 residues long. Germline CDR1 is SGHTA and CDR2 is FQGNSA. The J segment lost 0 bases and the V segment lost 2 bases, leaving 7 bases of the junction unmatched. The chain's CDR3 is CASSLPGTDNSNQPQHF. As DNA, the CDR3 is TGTGCCAGCAGCTTACCCGGGACAGATAATAGCAATCAGCCCCAGCATTTT.

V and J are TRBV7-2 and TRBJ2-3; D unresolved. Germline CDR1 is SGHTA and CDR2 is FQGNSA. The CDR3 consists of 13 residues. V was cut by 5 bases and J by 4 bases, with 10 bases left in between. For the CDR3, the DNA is TGTGCCAGCAGCCTTCGGTGGGCAGATACGCAGTATTTT. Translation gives CASSLRWADTQYF.

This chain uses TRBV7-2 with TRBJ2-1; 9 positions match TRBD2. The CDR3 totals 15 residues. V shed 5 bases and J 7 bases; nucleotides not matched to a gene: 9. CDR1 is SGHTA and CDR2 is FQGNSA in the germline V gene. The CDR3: CASSSSGGPRNEQFF. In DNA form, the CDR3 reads TGTGCCAGCAGCAGTAGCGGGGGCCCTAGGAATGAGCAGTTCTTC.